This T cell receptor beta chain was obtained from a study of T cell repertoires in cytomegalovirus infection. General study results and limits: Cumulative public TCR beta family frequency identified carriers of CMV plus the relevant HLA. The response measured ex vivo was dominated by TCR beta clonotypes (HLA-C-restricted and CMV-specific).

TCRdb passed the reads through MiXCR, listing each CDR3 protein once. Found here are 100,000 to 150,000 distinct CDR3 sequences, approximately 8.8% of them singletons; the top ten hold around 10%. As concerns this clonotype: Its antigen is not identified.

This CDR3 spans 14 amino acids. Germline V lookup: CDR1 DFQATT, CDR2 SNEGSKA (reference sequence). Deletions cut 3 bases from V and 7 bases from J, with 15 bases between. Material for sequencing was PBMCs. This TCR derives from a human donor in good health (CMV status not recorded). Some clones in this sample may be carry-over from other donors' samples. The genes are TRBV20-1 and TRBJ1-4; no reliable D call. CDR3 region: CSASLSKLGEKLFF. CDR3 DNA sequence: TGCAGTGCTAGCCTGTCCAAATTGGGTGAAAAACTGTTTTTT.